A selection of T cell receptor beta chains follows, all from one sample in a study of T cells in Graves' hyperthyroidism and ophthalmopathy. Via MiXCR, TCRdb re-called the multiplex PCR reads, giving one row per CDR3 protein. The profile covers roughly 840,000 distinct CDR3 sequences, with about 38% appearing a single time and approximately 10% taken by the ten largest. Sequencing was done on a sample of blood. The source of these receptors is a man in his late teens or twenties with Graves' hyperthyroidism. Both conserved end residues are part of each CDR3. A D gene is named only where the DNA matches it firmly. Expanded clones are given a class, and other clones once, few, many or no size at all.

J	V	D	size	CDR3	DNA
TRBJ2-5	TRBV10-2	.	.	CASSDSGTTQGETQYF	TGCGCCAGCAGTGACTCCGGGACCACCCAGGGGGAGACCCAGTACTTC
TRBJ1-2	TRBV6-4	.	few	CASSETGSGGYTF	TGTGCCAGCAGCGAAACAGGGTCTGGAGGCTACACCTTC
TRBJ1-2	TRBV5-1	.	.	CASSLGPSDGYTF	TGCGCCAGCAGCTTGGGGCCAAGCGATGGCTACACCTTC
TRBJ2-5	TRBV12-3/TRBV12-4	.	.	CASSYIGIGETQYF	TGTGCCAGCAGTTACATAGGTATCGGGGAGACCCAGTACTTC
TRBJ1-4	TRBV15	.	many	CATTPGRINEKLFF	TGTGCCACCACCCCGGGACGGATTAATGAAAAACTGTTTTTT
TRBJ1-5	TRBV10-3	TRBD1	.	CATGTGDLREPQHF	TGTGCCACCGGGACAGGGGACCTTCGGGAGCCCCAGCATTTT
TRBJ1-6	TRBV2	.	.	CASSLSPISSYNSPLHF	TGTGCCAGCAGTTTGTCCCCCATAAGCTCCTATAATTCACCCCTCCACTTT
TRBJ2-7	TRBV19	TRBD1	.	CASTGQGCYEQYF	TGTGCCTCAACAGGACAGGGATGCTACGAGCAGTACTTC
TRBJ1-1	TRBV19	.	.	CASTEGGGAFF	TGTGCCAGTACCGAGGGGGGGGGTGCTTTCTTT
TRBJ1-5	TRBV20-1	.	.	CSAPEGINQPQHF	TGCAGTGCTCCGGAAGGGATCAATCAGCCCCAGCATTTT
TRBJ1-4	TRBV29-1	TRBD1	many	CSVSGTGGFATNEKLFF	TGCAGCGTCTCCGGGACAGGGGGCTTCGCAACTAATGAAAAACTGTTTTTT
TRBJ2-7	TRBV7-6	TRBD1	.	CASSQPGQGPSREQYF	TGTGCCAGCAGTCAGCCGGGACAGGGGCCTTCTCGCGAGCAGTACTTC
TRBJ2-7	TRBV6-2/TRBV6-3	.	few	CASTARQGGDEQYF	TGTGCCAGCACCGCCCGACAGGGCGGGGACGAGCAGTACTTC
TRBJ2-6	TRBV29-1	.	.	CSVAPKGANVLTF	TGCAGCGTTGCGCCGAAAGGGGCCAACGTCCTGACTTTC
TRBJ2-7	TRBV9	.	.	CASSPRERTYEQYF	TGTGCCAGCAGCCCCAGGGAGAGAACCTACGAGCAGTACTTC
TRBJ1-3	TRBV2	.	many	CASKRDSYSGNTIYF	TGTGCCAGCAAAAGGGACTCCTACTCTGGAAACACCATATATTTT
TRBJ2-7	TRBV15	.	many	CATSSSPGDEQYF	TGTGCCACCAGCAGCTCCCCGGGAGACGAGCAGTACTTC
TRBJ2-7	TRBV20-1	.	few	CSARAPYEQYF	TGCAGTGCTAGAGCCCCTTACGAGCAGTACTTC
TRBJ2-2	TRBV7-9	TRBD1	.	CASSSAPDRAGGELFF	TGTGCCAGCAGCTCCGCTCCGGACAGGGCCGGCGGGGAGCTGTTTTTT
TRBJ1-4	TRBV6-5	.	many	CASSLNSEKLFF	TGTGCCAGCAGCCTCAACTCTGAAAAACTGTTTTTT
TRBJ2-7	TRBV5-1	.	few	CASKVGPSYEQYF	TGCGCCAGCAAGGTGGGGCCATCCTACGAGCAGTACTTC
TRBJ1-1	TRBV6-6	.	many	CASSYLSSHTEAFF	TGTGCCAGCAGTTACTTGTCCAGTCACACTGAAGCTTTCTTT
TRBJ1-2	TRBV6-5	.	.	CASTEMGDLYGYTF	TGTGCCAGCACTGAGATGGGGGACCTCTATGGCTACACCTTC
TRBJ2-7	TRBV7-9	TRBD2	.	CARTTSGGAYEQYF	TGTGCCCGCACCACTAGCGGGGGAGCCTACGAGCAGTACTTC
TRBJ2-5	TRBV7-9	TRBD1	.	CASSLGVTGDNQETQYF	TGTGCCAGCAGCTTAGGGGTAACAGGGGACAACCAAGAGACCCAGTACTTC
TRBJ1-6	TRBV20-1	.	.	CSARVAAGNSPLHF	TGCAGTGCTAGAGTGGCAGCTGGTAATTCACCCCTCCACTTT
TRBJ2-7	TRBV7-8	.	.	CASSQVSGTSYEQYF	TGTGCCAGCAGCCAAGTCTCCGGGACAAGCTACGAGCAGTACTTC
TRBJ1-5	TRBV10-3	TRBD1	many	CAISDRDRGGNNQPQHF	TGTGCCATCAGTGACCGGGACAGGGGTGGGAACAATCAGCCCCAGCATTTT
TRBJ2-7	TRBV7-8	.	.	CAGSLARQSYEQYF	TGTGCCGGCAGCTTAGCGCGACAGTCCTACGAGCAGTACTTC
TRBJ1-1	TRBV7-2	.	.	CVSSFRGGNTEAFF	TGTGTCAGCAGCTTCAGGGGAGGGAACACTGAAGCTTTCTTT
TRBJ2-2	TRBV29-1	.	many	CSVSTGTHTGELFF	TGCAGCGTTTCCACCGGGACCCACACCGGGGAGCTGTTTTTT
TRBJ2-7	TRBV7-2	TRBD2	.	CASSPWGLAYEQYF	TGTGCCAGCAGCCCCTGGGGACTAGCCTACGAGCAGTACTTC
TRBJ2-6	TRBV5-1	TRBD1	many	CASSTGTGSGANVLTF	TGCGCCAGCAGCACCGGGACAGGGTCTGGGGCCAACGTCCTGACTTTC
TRBJ2-2	TRBV7-2	.	many	CASSLRAAYTGELFF	TGTGCCAGCAGCTTGAGGGCAGCCTACACCGGGGAGCTGTTTTTT
TRBJ2-7	TRBV29-1	TRBD2	few	CSVEDGEGYEQHF	TGCAGCGTTGAAGATGGGGAGGGTTACGAGCAGCACTTC
TRBJ1-2	TRBV12-3/TRBV12-4	.	.	CASSLNAAPGLVSGYTF	TGTGCCAGCAGTTTAAATGCAGCTCCTGGTCTTGTATCGGGCTACACCTTC
TRBJ2-7	TRBV11-2	TRBD1	once	CASSPPAGSGQGDYEQYF	TGTGCCAGCAGCCCCCCGGCTGGGTCGGGACAGGGAGATTACGAGCAGTACTTC
TRBJ1-1	TRBV5-1	.	.	CASSLAPGSTGAFF	TGCGCCAGCAGCTTGGCACCAGGGAGCACTGGAGCTTTCTTT
TRBJ2-7	TRBV15	TRBD1	.	CATGAGGFAQYF	TGTGCCACCGGGGCAGGGGGCTTCGCGCAGTACTTC
TRBJ1-3	TRBV7-9	.	many	CASSFGRREGTIYF	TGTGCCAGCAGCTTTGGCCGTCGGGAGGGCACCATATATTTT
TRBJ1-1	TRBV7-9	.	many	CATSVTEAFF	TGTGCCACCTCGGTCACTGAAGCTTTCTTT
TRBJ1-5	TRBV9	.	few	CASSVADSPNQPQHF	TGTGCCAGCAGCGTAGCGGACAGTCCCAATCAGCCCCAGCATTTT
TRBJ1-6	TRBV20-1	.	many	CSARGRGGNSPLHF	TGCAGTGCTAGAGGCAGGGGCGGTAATTCACCCCTCCACTTT
TRBJ1-1	TRBV12-3/TRBV12-4	TRBD1	once	CASRKDRGPEAFF	TGTGCCAGCAGGAAAGACAGGGGACCTGAAGCTTTCTTT
TRBJ2-5	TRBV24-1	TRBD1	few	CASSLDRSETQYF	TGTGCCAGCAGTTTGGACAGGTCCGAGACCCAGTACTTC
TRBJ1-2	TRBV2	.	many	CASSDTRENGYTF	TGTGCCAGCAGTGATACAAGGGAGAATGGCTACACCTTC
TRBJ2-2	TRBV15	.	.	CATSSVDSGELFF	TGTGCCACCAGCAGCGTAGACTCCGGGGAGCTGTTTTTT
TRBJ1-2	TRBV19	TRBD1	.	CASSPSWPDRGNGYTF	TGTGCCAGTAGTCCTTCCTGGCCGGACAGGGGCAATGGCTACACCTTC
TRBJ2-7	TRBV7-9	.	many	CASSLEGVEQYF	TGTGCCAGCAGCTTAGAGGGGGTCGAGCAGTACTTC
TRBJ2-2	TRBV7-9	.	many	CASSLEAGNTGELFF	TGTGCCAGCAGCTTAGAGGCAGGGAACACCGGGGAGCTGTTTTTT
TRBJ2-5	TRBV6-5	.	.	CASMRGDLQETQYF	TGTGCCAGCATGAGGGGGGACCTACAAGAGACCCAGTACTTC
TRBJ2-5	TRBV4-2	TRBD2	.	CASSPRLAVFQETQYF	TGTGCCAGCAGCCCCCGACTAGCGGTGTTCCAAGAGACCCAGTACTTC
TRBJ2-7	TRBV7-2	TRBD1	many	CASTLTGETYEQYF	TGTGCCAGCACCCTGACAGGGGAGACCTACGAGCAGTACTTC
TRBJ2-7	TRBV9	TRBD2	.	CASSPLAGVFYEQYF	TGTGCCAGCAGTCCGCTAGCGGGAGTCTTCTACGAGCAGTACTTC